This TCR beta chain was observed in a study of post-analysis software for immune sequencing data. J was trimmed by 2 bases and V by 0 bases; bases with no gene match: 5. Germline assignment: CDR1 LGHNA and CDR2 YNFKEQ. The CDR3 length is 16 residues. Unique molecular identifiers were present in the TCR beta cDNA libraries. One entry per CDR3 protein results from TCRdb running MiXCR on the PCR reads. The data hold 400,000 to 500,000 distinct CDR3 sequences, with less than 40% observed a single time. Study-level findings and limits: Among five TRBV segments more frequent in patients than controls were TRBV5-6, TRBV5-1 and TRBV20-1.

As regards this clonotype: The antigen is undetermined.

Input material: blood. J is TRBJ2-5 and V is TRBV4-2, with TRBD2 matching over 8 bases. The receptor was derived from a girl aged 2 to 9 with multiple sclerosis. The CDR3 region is CASSQDGRGGQETQYF. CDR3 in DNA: TGTGCCAGCAGCCAAGATGGTCGGGGGGGACAAGAGACCCAGTACTTC.